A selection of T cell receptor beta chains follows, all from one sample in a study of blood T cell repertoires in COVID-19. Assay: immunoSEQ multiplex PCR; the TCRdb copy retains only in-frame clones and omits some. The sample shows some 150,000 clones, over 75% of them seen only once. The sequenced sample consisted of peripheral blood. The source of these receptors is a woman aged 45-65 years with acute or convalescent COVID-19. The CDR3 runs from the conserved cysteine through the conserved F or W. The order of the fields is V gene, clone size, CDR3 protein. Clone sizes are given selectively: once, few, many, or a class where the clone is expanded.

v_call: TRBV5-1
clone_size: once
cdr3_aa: CASSLGTGGAGTEAFF

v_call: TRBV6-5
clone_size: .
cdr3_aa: CASSYRGRETYGYTF

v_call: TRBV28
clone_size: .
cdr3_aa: CASSLGGAPTGKARREAFF

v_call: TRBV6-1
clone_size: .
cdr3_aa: CASSEEVGGLGGNTIYF

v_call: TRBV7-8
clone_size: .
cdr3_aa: CASSLGGAYGYTF

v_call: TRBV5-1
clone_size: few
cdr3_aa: CASSLQDRLNEKLFF

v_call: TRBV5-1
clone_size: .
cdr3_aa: CASSSGQMNTEAFF

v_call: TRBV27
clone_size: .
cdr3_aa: CASSFTGGNEQFF

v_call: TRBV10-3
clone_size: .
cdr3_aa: CAISESGTDEQFF

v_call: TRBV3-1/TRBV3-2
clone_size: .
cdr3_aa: CASSQDSPAETQYF

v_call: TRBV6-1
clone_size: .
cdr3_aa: CASSEGGGSDTQYF

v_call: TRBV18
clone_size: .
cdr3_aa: CASSPPFELDTEAFF

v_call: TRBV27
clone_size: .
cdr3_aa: CASSLSIPPGHSTDTQYF

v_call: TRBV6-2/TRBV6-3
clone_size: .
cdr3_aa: CASSWDRPNTEAFF

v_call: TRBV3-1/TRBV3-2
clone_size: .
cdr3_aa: CASSQDLRNGISGANVLTF

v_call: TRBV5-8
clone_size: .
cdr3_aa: CASAGPSGNTDTQYF

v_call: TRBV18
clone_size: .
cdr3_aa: CTSSPDAETQYF

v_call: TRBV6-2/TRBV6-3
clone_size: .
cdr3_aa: CASSYDRNSNQPQHF

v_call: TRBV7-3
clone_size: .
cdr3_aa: CASSLIGAGPHNEQFF

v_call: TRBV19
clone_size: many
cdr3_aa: CASTGLWEQFF

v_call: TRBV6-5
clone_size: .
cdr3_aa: CATTDRVNTGELFF

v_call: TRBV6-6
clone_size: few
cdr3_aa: CASSPDRSYGYTF

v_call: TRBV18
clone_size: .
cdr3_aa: CASSPPTTGANTEAFF

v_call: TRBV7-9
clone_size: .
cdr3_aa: CASSLTFSNYGYTF

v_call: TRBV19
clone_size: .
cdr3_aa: CASSAGGQRLPNEQFF

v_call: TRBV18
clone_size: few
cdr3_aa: CASSGGNQETQYF

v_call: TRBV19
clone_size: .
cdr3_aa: CASSLELNQPQHF

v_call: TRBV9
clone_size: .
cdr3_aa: CASSVGTPSTDTQYF

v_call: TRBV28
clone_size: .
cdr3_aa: CASSSQQGAVEKLFF